These 16 T cell receptor beta chains came from one sample sequenced in a study of cytomegalovirus exposure and HLA in healthy donors. Vbeta (60) and Jbeta (13) primers were used in the PCR. The assay was immunoSEQ multiplex PCR, and TCRdb's table has in-frame clones only and misses some. The sample records 170,000 or so clones, around 80% being singletons. The sequenced sample was PBMCs. These receptors were taken from a man aged 18-30 years in good health and CMV-seronegative.

This chain links TRBV6-5 with TRBJ2-6, with D perhaps TRBD2 (5 bases). This CDR3 region has 16 residues. CDR1 and CDR2 (germline): MNHEY, SVGAGI. Trimming stripped 1 base from V and 0 bases from J, with 7 bases between. The chain's CDR3 is CASSYFGLSGANVLTF. CDR3 bases: TGTGCCAGCAGTTACTTCGGACTCTCTGGGGCCAACGTCCTGACTTTC.

The count of this clone is one. J is TRBJ2-7 and V is TRBV28; perhaps TRBD2 as D (5 bases). The ends were cut back, 3 bases at V and 3 bases at J, with 9 bases in the middle. Per germline, CDR1 MDHEN and CDR2 SYDVKM. The CDR3 runs to 13 residues. The CDR3 DNA is TGTGCCAGCAGTTTGCCGGGGAACTACGAGCAGTACTTC. It is translated as CASSLPGNYEQYF.

This rearrangement joins TRBV10-3 to TRBJ1-1; D gene ambiguous. V was pared by 4 bases and J by 3 bases, with 6 bases between. Germline V gene data show CDR1 as ENHRY and CDR2 as SYGVKD. This CDR3 spans 12 amino acids. This CDR3 is CAISGPDTEAFF. The CDR3 DNA is TGTGCCATCAGTGGCCCGGACACTGAAGCTTTCTTT.

The chain links TRBV18 to TRBJ1-1, with D possibly TRBD1 on 5 matching bases. Trimming cost V 3 bases and J 0 bases, with 8 bases left between them. The CDR3 consists of 14 residues. Germline CDR1 and CDR2: KGHSH and LQKENI. The CDR3 protein is CASSPGRVNTEAFF. As DNA, the CDR3 is TGTGCCAGCTCACCGGGCAGGGTGAACACTGAAGCTTTCTTT.

The rearrangement joins TRBV4-1 to TRBJ2-7, with 11 bases aligning to TRBD2. CDR3 length: 14 residues. Germline V gives CDR1 MGHRA, CDR2 YSYEKL. Trimming at V came to 4 bases and at J to 3 bases, leaving 2 bases not matched to a gene. The CDR3 region is CASSLTSGSYEQYF. The CDR3 DNA sequence: TGCGCCAGCAGCCTTACTAGCGGGAGCTACGAGCAGTACTTC.

The genes are TRBV19 and TRBJ1-5; 10 bases map to TRBD1. With V trimmed by 4 bases and J by 3 bases, 6 bases remained unmatched. The CDR3 has 16 amino acids. Germline CDR1 reads LNHDA; CDR2 reads SQIVND (reference sequence). The CDR3 DNA is TGTGCCAGTAGTAGTTGGGACAGGGGTGACAATCAGCCCCAGCATTTT. Protein product: CASSSWDRGDNQPQHF.

CDR3 sequence (DNA): TGTGCCAGCAGCTTGGTGGGGGGGACCTACAATGAGCAGTTCTTC. Translated: CASSLVGGTYNEQFF. This chain joins TRBV5-5 and TRBJ2-1, with 7 bases identical to TRBD2. Germline trimming cut 0 bases from V and 2 bases from J; bases unmatched to any gene: 2. This CDR3 has 15 residues. Germline CDR1 and CDR2: SGHKS and YYEKEE (reference sequence).

The rearrangement uses TRBV5-1 and TRBJ2-1; 10 positions agree with TRBD2. Germline CDR1 is SGHRS and CDR2 is YFSETQ. This CDR3 region has 20 residues. V lost 4 bases, J lost 0 bases, and 16 bases stayed unmatched. The CDR3 here is CASSSEGSTSGVGSYNEQFF. The DNA of the CDR3 is TGCGCCAGCAGCAGTGAAGGTAGCACTAGCGGGGTTGGCTCCTACAATGAGCAGTTCTTC.

The chain carries TRBV6-4 and TRBJ2-1, with D perhaps matching TRBD1 (6 bases). The V end lost 3 bases, the J end lost 1 base, and 10 bases lay between the germline ends. Germline V lookup: CDR1 MRHNA, CDR2 SNTAGT. This CDR3 has 15 amino acids. The CDR3 spells CASSEGTLSYNEQFF. The CDR3 coding sequence is TGTGCCAGCAGTGAAGGGACATTATCCTACAATGAGCAGTTCTTC.

This clone was picked up a small number of times. This chain links TRBV28 with TRBJ1-5; D is perhaps TRBD1 (6 bases). CDR1 MDHEN and CDR2 SYDVKM come from the germline V gene. V was shortened by 5 bases and J by 7 bases, with 12 bases between the two germline ends. There are 13 residues in the CDR3. Here the CDR3 reads CASSPTGSQPQHF. CDR3 DNA: TGTGCCAGCAGTCCTACAGGGAGCCAGCCCCAGCATTTT.

The V call is TRBV30, the J call TRBJ2-5, with a tentative D call TRBD2 (6 bases). The CDR3 has 16 residues. Germline V gene data show CDR1 as GTSNPN and CDR2 as SVGIG (reference sequence). V lost 1 base and J lost 11, with 26 bases in between. The CDR3 DNA reads TGTGCCTGGAGTGAGGGGCAGAGGTCCAGGGAACGGGAGCAGTACTTC. Protein product: CAWSEGQRSREREQYF.

This clone was seen just once. The DNA for the CDR3 is TGTGCCAGCAGTTTGACAGGGGAACAGCCCCAGCATTTT. Protein: CASSLTGEQPQHF. The rearrangement links TRBV27 to TRBJ1-5; 8 bases align to TRBD1. The CDR3 contains 13 residues. Trimming took 3 bases from V and 7 from J; bases not matched to a gene: 2. In germline, CDR1 is MNHEY, CDR2 SMNVEV (reference sequence).

This clone came up a few times. This chain joins TRBV19 and TRBJ2-3; D may be TRBD2 (6 bases). V lost 5 bases and J 2 bases, leaving 11 bases between the germline ends. There are 14 residues in the CDR3. The germline V gene has CDR1 LNHDA and CDR2 SQIVND (reference sequence). This chain's CDR3 is CASSLAGNTDTQYF. CDR3 sequence (DNA): TGTGCCAGTAGTTTGGCGGGGAACACAGATACGCAGTATTTT.

V gene TRBV2 combines with J gene TRBJ1-2, with no clear D. V was pared by 7 bases and J by 3 bases, with 12 bases between. The germline V gene encodes CDR1 SNHLY and CDR2 FYNNEI. The length of the CDR3 is 13 residues. This CDR3 is CASTVRADYGYTF. Written as DNA, the CDR3 is TGTGCCAGCACTGTGAGGGCGGACTATGGCTACACCTTC.

In its sample, this clone was seen once. This chain connects TRBV28 to TRBJ2-1, with a weak D call TRBD2 (5 bases). The germline CDR1 and CDR2 sequences are MDHEN and SYDVKM. This CDR3 is 14 amino acids long. Trimming left V 8 bases short and J 0 bases short, with 11 bases between. CDR3 sequence reads: CASSPGSSYNEQFF. The CDR3 DNA is TGTGCCAGCTCCCCGGGGAGCTCCTACAATGAGCAGTTCTTC.

The chain uses TRBV5-1 and TRBJ2-7; perhaps TRBD1 as D (6 bases). The V and J ends lost 0 bases and 5 bases respectively, with 15 bases between them. The germline V gene has CDR1 SGHRS and CDR2 YFSETQ. The CDR3 sequence is 15 residues long. CDR3 amino acids: CASSLGGRGIHEQYF. CDR3 in DNA: TGCGCCAGCAGCTTGGGGGGCAGGGGTATCCACGAGCAGTACTTC.